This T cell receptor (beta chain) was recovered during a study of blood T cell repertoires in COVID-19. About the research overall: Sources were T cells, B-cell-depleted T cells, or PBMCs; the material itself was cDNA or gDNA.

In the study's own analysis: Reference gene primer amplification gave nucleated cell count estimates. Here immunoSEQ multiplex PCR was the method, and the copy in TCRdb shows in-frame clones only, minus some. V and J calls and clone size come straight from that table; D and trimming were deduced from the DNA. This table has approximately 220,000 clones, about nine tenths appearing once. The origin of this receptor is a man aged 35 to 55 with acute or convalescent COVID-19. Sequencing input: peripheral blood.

CDR3 sequence (DNA): TGTGCCAGCAGTTTTCGACTAGCGGGAGATGACATTCAGTACTTC. Translation gives CASSFRLAGDDIQYF. The chain employs TRBV28 and TRBJ2-4; 12 nucleotides agree with TRBD2. The CDR3 extends over 15 amino acids. Germline trimming cut 3 bases from V and 8 bases from J; bases unmatched to any gene: 5. Germline V gene lookup returns CDR1 MDHEN and CDR2 SYDVKM.